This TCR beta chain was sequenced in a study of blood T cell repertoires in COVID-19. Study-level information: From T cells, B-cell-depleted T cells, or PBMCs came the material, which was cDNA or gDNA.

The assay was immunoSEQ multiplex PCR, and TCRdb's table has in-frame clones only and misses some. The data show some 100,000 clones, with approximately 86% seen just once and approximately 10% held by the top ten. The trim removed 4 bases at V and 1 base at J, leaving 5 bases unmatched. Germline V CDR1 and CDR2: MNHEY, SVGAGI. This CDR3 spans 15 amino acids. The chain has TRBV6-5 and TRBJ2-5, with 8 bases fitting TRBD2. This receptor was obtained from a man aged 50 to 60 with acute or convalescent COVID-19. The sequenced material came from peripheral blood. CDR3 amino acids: CASSSLTSGQETQYF. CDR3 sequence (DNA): TGTGCCAGCAGTTCCCTCACTAGCGGCCAAGAGACCCAGTACTTC.